This TCR beta chain is from a study of T cells in Graves' hyperthyroidism and ophthalmopathy. Study results and limitations: Blood shared most expanded thyroid clonotypes above 0.001.

In regard to this clonotype: Its matching antigen is unknown. Germline and junction disagree at one end, which may indicate a read error.

Regions amplified from RNA transcripts were the TCR beta CDR3 regions. The primer set for the first-round RT-PCR of the TCR CDR3 was HTBI. In TCRdb, the multiplex PCR reads were re-called with MiXCR into one record per CDR3 protein. The table records about 410,000 distinct CDR3 sequences, roughly 14% of them present only once. Looked up from germline, CDR1 is SGHKS and CDR2 is YYEKEE (reference sequence). CDR3 length: 15 amino acids. V and J are TRBV5-5 and TRBJ1-5, with D perhaps matching TRBD1 (5 bases). The clonotype was recovered from a man aged 18 to 35 with Graves' ophthalmopathy. Source material: blood. In DNA form, the CDR3 reads TGTGCCAGCAGCTTAGTTCCGGGACCCAATCAGCCCCGGCATTTT. Translated, it gives CASSLVPGPNQPRHF.